The 20 T cell receptor beta chains listed next were all sequenced from one sample in a study of T cells expressing NK-cell markers. TCRdb re-called the 5' RACE reads; one entry per CDR3 protein, DNA not given. The sample includes 250,000 or so distinct CDR3 sequences. Material: blood T cells: a sorted CD56 or NKG2C T cell subset, CD4+ or CD8+ T cells, or bulk PBMC T cells (not recorded which). The receptors shown here come from a woman between 18 and 69 years old in good health.

The chain uses TRBV6-5 and TRBJ2-6. From germline, CDR1 is MNHEY and CDR2 SVGAGI. The CDR3 totals 17 residues. The CDR3 protein is CASSYSPRNSGANVLTF.

The chain joins TRBV10-2 to TRBJ1-6; TCRdb outputs TRBD1, but without DNA this stays unchecked. This CDR3 has 14 residues. Germline lookup yields CDR1 WSHSY and CDR2 SAAADI. The CDR3 region is CASRRDRGESPLHF.

The chain combines TRBV28 with TRBJ1-2. CDR1 is MDHEN and CDR2 is SYDVKM in the germline V gene. The CDR3 runs to 15 residues. CDR3 region: CASSFRTASSAGYTF.

The rearrangement uses TRBV6-4 and TRBJ1-1. The length of the CDR3 is 16 residues. The germline CDR1 and CDR2 sequences are MRHNA and SNTAGT. CDR3 residues: CASSDSTILLRTEAFF.

V and J are TRBV29-1 and TRBJ2-7; the D gene TCRdb calls, TRBD1, cannot be checked with no DNA. The CDR3 is made up of 14 amino acids. Germline V gene data show CDR1 as SQVTM and CDR2 as ANQGSEA. The CDR3 loop reads CSVVGVYGNYEQYF.

This chain joins TRBV6-5 and TRBJ2-6. Germline values: CDR1 MNHEY, CDR2 SVGAGI. The CDR3 loop spans 15 amino acids. The CDR3 here is CASSYSFSGANVLTF.

This chain uses TRBV20-1 with TRBJ2-1. Germline V gene sequence: CDR1 DFQATT, CDR2 SNEGSKA (reference sequence). The CDR3 is made up of 11 amino acids. CDR3 loop: CSAQTDNEQFF.

The V call is TRBV7-2, the J call TRBJ2-3; TCRdb designates TRBD1, a call that cannot be tested without DNA. The germline V gene has CDR1 SGHTA and CDR2 FQGNSA. This CDR3 region has 14 residues. The CDR3 spells CASSSGTGTNTQYF.

This chain uses TRBV5-5 with TRBJ2-5; TCRdb proposes TRBD1, but this gene call is untestable without DNA. Per germline, CDR1 SGHKS and CDR2 YYEKEE (reference sequence). The CDR3 sequence is 15 residues long. This chain's CDR3 is CASSAGHREAGTQYF.

J is TRBJ2-3 and V is TRBV20-1; with no DNA, the TCRdb D assignment of TRBD2 cannot be verified. There are 13 residues in the CDR3. Looked up from germline, CDR1 is DFQATT and CDR2 is SNEGSKA (reference sequence). The CDR3 loop reads CSARLAGTDTQYF.

The chain has TRBV6-1 and TRBJ1-1; no DNA is available, so the TRBD1 call from TCRdb remains unchecked. CDR3 length: 14 amino acids. The germline V gene encodes CDR1 MNHNS and CDR2 SASEGT. CDR3 residues: CASSVTRGRTEAFF.

The V call is TRBV20-1, the J call TRBJ2-3; the D gene TCRdb calls, TRBD1, cannot be checked with no DNA. This CDR3 spans 14 amino acids. Germline lookup yields CDR1 DFQATT and CDR2 SNEGSKA (reference sequence). This CDR3 reads CSARARAWADTQYF.

The genes are TRBV11-2 and TRBJ1-6. The germline CDR1 and CDR2 sequences are SGHAT and FQNNGV. This CDR3 is built from 13 residues. CDR3 amino acids: CASSSNQNSPLHF.

This chain links TRBV6-5 with TRBJ1-3. The CDR3 is 14 residues long. CDR1 is MNHEY and CDR2 is SVGAGI in the germline V gene. CDR3 protein: CASSYEYSGNTIYF.

The chain recombines TRBV20-1 with TRBJ1-6; without DNA, the TCRdb call of TRBD1 cannot be checked. In germline, CDR1 is DFQATT, CDR2 SNEGSKA (reference sequence). There are 17 residues in the CDR3. This CDR3 reads CSARDQTGKGVNSPLHF.

V gene TRBV5-1 combines with J gene TRBJ2-5; the TCRdb call, TRBD2, lacks DNA for checking. The CDR3 spans 13 residues. Germline loops: CDR1 SGHRS, CDR2 YFSETQ. The CDR3 reads CASSLGGGETQYF.

J is TRBJ2-6 and V is TRBV6-1; the TCRdb D gene call, TRBD1, has no DNA to confirm it. In germline, CDR1 is MNHNS, CDR2 SASEGT. The CDR3 sequence is 13 residues long. The CDR3 loop is CASSVSGESVLTF.

This rearrangement joins TRBV5-6 to TRBJ2-3. The CDR3 runs 14 residues. From germline, CDR1 is SGHDT and CDR2 YYEEEE. CDR3 sequence reads: CASGYGANTDTQYF.

This chain joins TRBV11-2 and TRBJ2-2; TCRdb reports TRBD2, a call that lacks DNA to check it against. This CDR3 region has 12 residues. Germline V gives CDR1 SGHAT, CDR2 FQNNGV. The chain's CDR3 is CASRLAAGELFF.

This chain links TRBV5-1 with TRBJ2-2; TCRdb gives TRBD2 as the D gene, but with no DNA this cannot be confirmed. Per germline, CDR1 SGHRS and CDR2 YFSETQ. The CDR3 sequence is 15 residues long. CDR3 protein: CASTPAGGFTGELFF.